Listed below are T cell receptor beta chains from one sample, sequenced in a study of identical twins. In TCRdb, the 5' RACE reads were re-called with MiXCR into one record per CDR3 protein. The sample has hundreds of thousands of distinct CDR3 sequences; roughly an eighth are singletons. This sample was also put to use in a study of yellow fever vaccine responses in identical twins.

The sequenced sample was PBMCs. The receptors were gathered from a woman under 30 in good health. CDR3s include the opening cysteine and the closing phenylalanine or tryptophan.

>TRBV29-1|TRBJ2-1
CSVVGRGSYNEQFF
>TRBV20-1|TRBJ2-3
CSAADTQYF
>TRBV20-1|TRBJ2-7
CSAREGSGTSVYEQYF
>TRBV12-3/TRBV12-4|TRBJ2-3
CASSPGQGPSTDTQYF
>TRBV5-6|TRBJ2-7
CASSSGFYEQYF
>TRBV6-2/TRBV6-3|TRBJ2-3
CASSNAGTPRTDTQYF
>TRBV28|TRBJ2-7
CASTLRLRQSYEQYF
>TRBV11-2|TRBJ2-4
CASSSGLAEGENIQYF
>TRBV2|TRBJ2-1
CASSEALSGSWDNEQFF
>TRBV7-9|TRBJ2-2
CASSSGLPNTGELFF
>TRBV6-5|TRBJ1-2
CASSYGGSHGYTF
>TRBV6-1|TRBJ2-1
CASSSDGVYNEQFF
>TRBV7-9|TRBJ2-2
CASSSGLAGVHTGELFF
>TRBV3-1|TRBJ2-1
CASSLGHIYNEQFF
>TRBV15|TRBJ1-4
CATSRAPGQREKLFF
>TRBV11-2|TRBJ1-6
CASSLGIEPRNSPLHF
>TRBV28|TRBJ2-1
CASSPFPRGEQFF
>TRBV11-1|TRBJ2-1
CASSSLPWTSGGSYNEQFF
>TRBV20-1|TRBJ2-1
CSARIGAGLNEQFF
>TRBV5-1|TRBJ2-2
CASSKRTGTNTGELFF
>TRBV29-1|TRBJ1-4
CSVEGSSNEKLFF
>TRBV5-1|TRBJ2-2
CASSQDRLKKNTGELFF
>TRBV7-2|TRBJ2-5
CASSFGRGEETQYF
>TRBV11-2|TRBJ2-3
CASSLDSRGGGDTQYF
>TRBV20-1|TRBJ2-3
CSARDRAYRLSTDTQYF
>TRBV4-1|TRBJ2-7
CASSQAPSGSPVYEQYF
>TRBV24-1|TRBJ2-3
CATSDLGGTRPDTQYF
>TRBV24-1|TRBJ2-3
CATGDTNTDTQYF
>TRBV20-1|TRBJ2-7
CSASRSYEQYF
>TRBV3-1|TRBJ2-3
CASSPGTSGRPFTDTQYF
>TRBV5-1|TRBJ1-1
CASSSRQGYPEAFF
>TRBV15|TRBJ2-3
CATSRGTVTDTQYF
>TRBV28|TRBJ2-3
CASSLRTPRTDTQYF
>TRBV12-3/TRBV12-4|TRBJ2-2
CASSFWTPGTGELFF
>TRBV5-1|TRBJ2-1
CASSLASTVGLLQRNEQFF
>TRBV15|TRBJ2-5
CATSRLRSRPPGAQYF
>TRBV7-8|TRBJ2-3
CASSFSGLADTQYF
>TRBV12-3/TRBV12-4|TRBJ2-1
CASSLTAGSSYNEQFF
>TRBV7-9|TRBJ1-6
CASSSGLENSPLHF
>TRBV28|TRBJ2-5
CASSFHLHRSGGHQETQYF
>TRBV12-3/TRBV12-4|TRBJ2-5
CASTPSGRLGKTQYF
>TRBV20-1|TRBJ1-2
CSAVTGIGYTF
>TRBV25-1|TRBJ1-1
CASSDIGVAINTEAFF
>TRBV2|TRBJ1-5
CASSEGKGGNQPQHF
>TRBV4-2|TRBJ2-2
CASSPLAGGPGGELFF
>TRBV24-1|TRBJ2-1
CATRRTGGNEQFF
>TRBV7-9|TRBJ1-1
CASSEQGAIVTEAFF